This T cell receptor beta chain derives from a study of radiotherapy plus CTLA-4 blockade in lung cancer. Study summary: With less than 40% of patients having disease control, objective responses were seen in less than 20%.

Lung cancer patients with chemo-refractory metastatic non-small-cell disease were given focal radiation plus CTLA-4 blockade with ipilimumab. Some clones are missing from TCRdb's copy, which holds only in-frame ones; the method was immunoSEQ multiplex PCR. Among just under 60,000 clones, around 80% were seen once, and the ten largest hold 3.5% to 4%. This CDR3 is 15 amino acids long. Germline assignment: CDR1 MNHEY and CDR2 SMNVEV (reference sequence). V shed 5 bases, J shed 4 bases, and the junction held 10 bases outside the gene matches. As for this clone: Antigen specificity is unknown.

Whole-study findings and limits: Blood-borne expansion of tumor-derived TCR clones followed radiotherapy plus ipilimumab.

Material: peripheral blood, obtained from a patient treated with radiotherapy plus ipilimumab. The rearrangement links TRBV27 to TRBJ1-2; 7 bases match TRBD1. This clonotype was obtained from a human donor with non-small cell lung cancer who had a partial response to radiotherapy plus ipilimumab. The chain's CDR3 is CASSARQGGGYGYTF. CDR3 coding DNA: TGTGCCAGCAGTGCAAGACAGGGCGGAGGCTATGGCTACACCTTC.